Many counts were recorded for the clone carrying this T cell receptor beta chain. Its specificity is unknown. The CDR3 loop spans 15 amino acids. Deletions cut 0 bases from V and 2 bases from J, with 7 bases between. Looked up from germline, CDR1 is LGHNA and CDR2 is YNFKEQ. These data belong to a study of identical twins. Overall study results and limits: Monozygotic twin pairs showed more out-of-frame TCR alpha sharing than models estimated.

TCRdb reanalysed the 5' RACE reads using MiXCR and keeps one entry per CDR3 protein. The repertoire holds about 200,000 distinct CDR3 sequences, with over 5% as singletons. This sample also appeared in a second study, on T cells expressing NK-cell markers. As that report states: Dominant NKG2C+ clonotypes were found to form about 1.0-7.0% of CD8+ T cells in six donors.

This sequence was found in a woman aged 18-29 years in good health. The gene calls are TRBV4-2 and TRBJ2-2, with D possibly being TRBD1 (6 bases). Material: CD8+ T cells sorted from blood. This CDR3 reads CASSQEQGNTGELFF. DNA of the CDR3: TGTGCCAGCAGCCAAGAACAGGGTAACACCGGGGAGCTGTTTTTT.